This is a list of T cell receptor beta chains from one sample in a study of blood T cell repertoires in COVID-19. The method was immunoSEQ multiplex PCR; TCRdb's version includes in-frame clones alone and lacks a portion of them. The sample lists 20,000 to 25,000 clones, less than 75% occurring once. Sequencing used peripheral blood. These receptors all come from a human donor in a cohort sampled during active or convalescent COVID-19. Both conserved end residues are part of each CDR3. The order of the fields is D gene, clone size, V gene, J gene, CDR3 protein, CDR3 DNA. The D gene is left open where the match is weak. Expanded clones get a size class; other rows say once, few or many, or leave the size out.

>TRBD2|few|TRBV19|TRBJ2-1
CASSIGGRALYNEQFF
TGTGCCAGTAGTATTGGAGGGAGGGCTCTCTACAATGAGCAGTTCTTC
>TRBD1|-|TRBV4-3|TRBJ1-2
CASSQAEGTGRYGYTF
TGCGCCAGCAGCCAAGCGGAGGGGACAGGGAGGTATGGCTACACCTTC
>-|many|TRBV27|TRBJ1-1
CASGRSGLRNTEAFF
TGTGCCAGCGGTCGATCCGGACTGAGGAACACTGAAGCTTTCTTT
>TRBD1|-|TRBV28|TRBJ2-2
CASSDGTADTGELFF
TGTGCCAGCAGCGACGGGACAGCCGACACCGGGGAGCTGTTTTTT
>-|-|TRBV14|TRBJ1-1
CASSQMGRANTEAFF
TGTGCCAGCAGCCAAATGGGCAGGGCGAACACTGAAGCTTTCTTT
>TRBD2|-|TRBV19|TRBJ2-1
CASSPSWGGPVVDEQFF
TGTGCCAGTAGCCCCAGCTGGGGAGGGCCCGTGGTCGATGAGCAGTTCTTC
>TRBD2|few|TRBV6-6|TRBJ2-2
CASSPGTSYTGELFF
TGTGCCAGCAGTCCCGGGACTAGCTACACCGGGGAGCTGTTTTTT
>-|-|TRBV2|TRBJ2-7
CASRAATLPGYYEQYF
TGTGCCAGCAGGGCCGCCACACTGCCAGGGTACTACGAGCAGTACTTC
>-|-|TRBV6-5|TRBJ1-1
CASRTGEQNTEAFF
TGTGCCAGCAGAACCGGGGAGCAGAACACTGAAGCTTTCTTT
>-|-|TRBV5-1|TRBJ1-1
CASSLDQGMNTEAFF
TGCGCCAGCAGCTTGGACCAGGGCATGAACACTGAAGCTTTCTTT
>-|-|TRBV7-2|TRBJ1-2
CASSPSSGVYYGYTF
TGTGCCAGCAGCCCGTCGTCGGGGGTCTACTATGGCTACACCTTC
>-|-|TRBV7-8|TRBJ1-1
CASSPYRQGTEAFF
TGTGCCAGCAGCCCCTATCGGCAGGGGACTGAAGCTTTCTTT
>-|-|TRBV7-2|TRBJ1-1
CASSPFPPEAFF
TGTGCCAGCAGCCCCTTCCCTCCCGAAGCTTTCTTT
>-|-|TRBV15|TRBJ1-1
CATSRDRGLNTEAFF
TGTGCCACCAGCAGAGATCGGGGTTTGAACACTGAAGCTTTCTTT
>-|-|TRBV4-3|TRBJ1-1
CASSSLSGVEAFF
TGCGCCAGCAGCTCCTTATCAGGGGTTGAAGCTTTCTTT
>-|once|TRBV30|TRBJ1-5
CAWSSARGQPQHF
TGTGCCTGGAGCTCGGCTCGGGGTCAGCCCCAGCATTTT
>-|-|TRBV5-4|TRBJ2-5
CASSLRGPSGGETQYF
TGTGCCAGCAGCTTGCGGGGGCCCTCGGGAGGAGAGACCCAGTACTTC
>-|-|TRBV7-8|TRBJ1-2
CASSFDRGLNYGYTF
TGTGCCAGCAGTTTCGACCGCGGGTTAAACTATGGCTACACCTTC
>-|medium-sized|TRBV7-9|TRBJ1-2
CASSLAAGQGLGYTF
TGTGCCAGCAGCTTAGCAGCGGGCCAGGGCCTCGGCTACACCTTC
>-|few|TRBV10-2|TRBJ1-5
CASRGGDGNQPQHF
TGCGCCAGCAGGGGGGGGGACGGCAATCAGCCCCAGCATTTT
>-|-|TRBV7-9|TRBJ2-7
CASSLALGREYEQYF
TGTGCCAGCAGCCTGGCCTTAGGACGGGAATACGAGCAGTACTTC
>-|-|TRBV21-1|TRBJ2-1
CASSPGTAGTSGRGQFF
TGTGCCAGCAGCCCAGGGACAGCCGGGACTAGCGGGAGGGGGCAGTTCTTC
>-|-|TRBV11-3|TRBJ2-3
CASSLSPGTDTQYF
TGTGCCAGCAGCTTAAGCCCCGGCACAGATACGCAGTATTTT
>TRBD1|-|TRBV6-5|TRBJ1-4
CASATGIIEKLFF
TGTGCCAGCGCGACAGGGATTATTGAAAAACTGTTTTTT
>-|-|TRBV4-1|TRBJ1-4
CASSQDFWKQITEKLFF
TGCGCCAGCAGCCAAGATTTTTGGAAACAGATAACTGAAAAACTGTTTTTT
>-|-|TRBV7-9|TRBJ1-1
CAIQRGNTEAFF
TGTGCCATCCAAAGGGGTAACACTGAAGCTTTCTTT
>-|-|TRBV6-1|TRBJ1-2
CASSEQEHYGYTF
TGTGCCAGCAGTGAACAGGAACACTATGGCTACACCTTC
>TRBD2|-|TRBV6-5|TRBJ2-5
CASSWGLAGITQYF
TGTGCCAGCAGCTGGGGACTAGCGGGAATAACCCAGTACTTC
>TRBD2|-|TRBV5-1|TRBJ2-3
CASSLGTSGDMDTQYF
TGCGCCAGCAGCTTGGGGACTAGCGGGGATATGGATACGCAGTATTTT
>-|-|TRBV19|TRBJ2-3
CATRQGASTDTQYF
TGTGCCACCCGGCAGGGTGCAAGCACAGATACGCAGTATTTT
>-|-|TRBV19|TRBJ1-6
CASSIQIGGSPLHF
TGTGCCAGTAGTATTCAGATAGGGGGTTCACCCCTCCACTTT
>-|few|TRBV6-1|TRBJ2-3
CASSEFEFSSTDTQYF
TGTGCCAGCAGTGAATTTGAGTTCTCTAGCACAGATACGCAGTATTTT
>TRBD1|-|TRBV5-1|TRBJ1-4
CASSSQGAEGNEKLFF
TGCGCCAGCAGCTCACAGGGGGCGGAAGGGAATGAAAAACTGTTTTTT
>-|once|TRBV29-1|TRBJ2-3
CSVGSQIPRGDTQYF
TGCAGCGTTGGTAGTCAGATCCCTCGCGGAGATACGCAGTATTTT
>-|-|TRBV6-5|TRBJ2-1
CASSYRGPRDNEQFF
TGTGCCAGCAGTTACCGTGGGCCGAGGGACAATGAGCAGTTCTTC